Listed here are 14 T cell receptor beta chains from one sample, sequenced in a study of circulating and synovial CD4+ cells in juvenile arthritis. Sequenced by immunoSEQ multiplex PCR; TCRdb stores in-frame clones only, minus some. The profile shows tens of thousands of clones, 90% to 95% of them singletons. Sequenced sample: CD4+ T cells from blood. Receptor source: a human donor with juvenile idiopathic arthritis.

The gene calls are TRBV5-1 and TRBJ1-6, with D unresolved. CDR1 and CDR2 (germline): SGHRS, YFSETQ. The CDR3 covers 16 residues. V was trimmed by 4 bases and J by 1 base, leaving 12 bases between them. The CDR3 DNA sequence: TGCGCCAGCAGCCGGGATCTAGCGTCCTATAATTCACCCCTCCACTTT. Its translation is CASSRDLASYNSPLHF.

V is TRBV6-1 and J is TRBJ1-2, with D possibly matching TRBD1 (5 bases). In germline, CDR1 is MNHNS, CDR2 SASEGT. Between the trimmed V and J ends, which lost 2 bases and 8 bases, there was a span of 15 bases. This CDR3 contains 14 residues. In DNA, the CDR3 is TGTGCCAGCAGTGAAACCGGGACTTCGGAAGGCTACACCTTC. This codes for CASSETGTSEGYTF.

The chain combines TRBV28 with TRBJ2-1; 7 positions agree with TRBD2. This CDR3 has 15 amino acids. V lost 5 bases, J lost 0 bases, and 4 bases stayed unmatched. Germline values: CDR1 MDHEN, CDR2 SYDVKM. The DNA for the CDR3 is TGTGCCAGCAGTGTTAGCGGGCCCTCCTACAATGAGCAGTTCTTC. Translating it yields CASSVSGPSYNEQFF.

V and J are TRBV6-5 and TRBJ1-1; 10 bases line up with TRBD1. There are 16 residues in the CDR3. The germline V gene has CDR1 MNHEY and CDR2 SVGAGI. Trimming removed 4 bases from V and 4 bases from J; junction bases left unmatched: 9. The CDR3 nucleotides read TGTGCCAGCAGTTTTGGGGTGGACAGGGGGGGCACTGAAGCTTTCTTT. Protein: CASSFGVDRGGTEAFF.

The rearrangement joins TRBV5-1 to TRBJ2-1; 13 nucleotides align to TRBD2. With V trimmed by 4 bases and J by 0 bases, 4 bases remained unmatched. Germline loops: CDR1 SGHRS, CDR2 YFSETQ. The length of the CDR3 is 17 residues. In DNA form, the CDR3 reads TGCGCCAGCAGCGCGGGACTAGCGGGGAGCTCCTACAATGAGCAGTTCTTC. This gives the protein CASSAGLAGSSYNEQFF.

The V call is TRBV7-2, the J call TRBJ2-7; D possibly corresponds to TRBD2 (6 bases). The length of the CDR3 is 13 residues. The germline V gene has CDR1 SGHTA and CDR2 FQGNSA. Trimming took 5 bases from V and 2 from J, leaving 10 bases between them. CDR3 loop: CASSPWGAYEQYF. The CDR3 DNA sequence: TGTGCCAGCAGCCCCTGGGGGGCCTACGAGCAGTACTTC.

The J gene is TRBJ1-1, the V gene TRBV9; D call uncertain. Germline CDR1 reads SGDLS; CDR2 reads YYNGEE. The CDR3 runs 15 residues. Trimming pared 0 bases from V and 0 bases from J, leaving 9 bases between. The CDR3 loop reads CASSVGGALNTEAFF. In DNA form, the CDR3 reads TGTGCCAGCAGCGTAGGTGGAGCCTTGAACACTGAAGCTTTCTTT.

The chain carries TRBV27 and TRBJ1-2, with 9 positions matching TRBD1. Germline CDR1 reads MNHEY; CDR2 reads SMNVEV (reference sequence). V was clipped by 2 bases and J by 4 bases; unmatched bases: 8. The CDR3 has 16 residues. The CDR3 here is CASSLATGQGLYGYTF. The CDR3 DNA sequence: TGTGCCAGCAGTTTAGCTACGGGACAGGGCCTCTATGGCTACACCTTC.

Turning to this clone: Distinct nucleotide sequences in the sample also encode this CDR3. The chain joins TRBV25-1 to TRBJ1-6, with 8 bases identical to TRBD1. V gave up 1 base and J gave up 8 bases; unmatched junction bases: 4. The CDR3 spans 15 residues. From germline, CDR1 is MGHDK and CDR2 SYGVNS. The CDR3 region is CASSELDRDHSPLHF. The CDR3 DNA follows: TGTGCCAGCAGTGAATTGGACAGGGACCATTCACCCCTCCACTTT.

This chain joins TRBV2 and TRBJ2-7; no reliable D call. CDR1 is SNHLY, CDR2 FYNNEI, per germline. V shed 6 bases and J shed 4 bases, with 13 bases lying between them. The length of the CDR3 is 13 residues. CDR3 sequence reads: CASSDSPGYEQYF. The CDR3 nucleotides read TGTGCCAGCAGCGATTCCCCAGGTTACGAGCAGTACTTC. Variable domain in full (rest from reference TRBV2 and TRBJ2-7): EPEVTQTPSHQVTQMGQEVILRCVPISNHLYFYWYRQILGQKVEFLVSFYNNEISEKSEIFDDQFSVERPDGSNFTLKIRSTKLEDSAMYFCASSDSPGYEQYFGPGTRLTVT.

The chain joins TRBV9 to TRBJ2-1, with TRBD2 as a possible D gene (6 bases). Trimming shortened V by 3 bases and J by 0 bases, and 13 bases separated the two germline ends. Germline V CDR1 and CDR2: SGDLS, YYNGEE. This CDR3 is 16 amino acids long. The CDR3 reads CASSASRGTSYNEQFF. The CDR3 bases are TGTGCCAGCAGCGCCTCCCGGGGGACCTCCTACAATGAGCAGTTCTTC.

This clone was counted once. V and J are TRBV7-2 and TRBJ2-5, with D possibly being TRBD2 (7 bases). The CDR3 totals 18 residues. Trimming removed 5 bases at V and 2 bases at J, with 24 bases between. The germline V gene has CDR1 SGHTA and CDR2 FQGNSA. CDR3 coding DNA: TGTGCCAGCAGCCCGAACATTCTCGGGGGGCCGCGTCAAGAGACCCAGTACTTC. Translated, it gives CASSPNILGGPRQETQYF.

This chain joins TRBV7-7 and TRBJ2-5, with D perhaps matching TRBD2 (5 bases). Germline CDR1 and CDR2: SSHAT and FNYEAQ (reference sequence). Trimming removed 3 bases at V and 2 bases at J, with 7 bases between. The CDR3 sequence is 13 residues long. CDR3 sequence reads: CASSFQRQETQYF. The CDR3 region has the DNA TGTGCCAGCAGCTTCCAGCGGCAAGAGACCCAGTACTTC.

The chain links TRBV7-9 to TRBJ2-7; 8 positions agree with TRBD1. V lost 3 bases, J lost 2 bases, and 3 bases stayed unmatched. This CDR3 is built from 14 residues. Germline V gene lookup returns CDR1 SEHNR and CDR2 FQNEAQ (reference sequence). The CDR3 DNA is TGTGCCAGCAGCTTCGACAGGGGCACCTACGAGCAGTACTTC. As protein: CASSFDRGTYEQYF.